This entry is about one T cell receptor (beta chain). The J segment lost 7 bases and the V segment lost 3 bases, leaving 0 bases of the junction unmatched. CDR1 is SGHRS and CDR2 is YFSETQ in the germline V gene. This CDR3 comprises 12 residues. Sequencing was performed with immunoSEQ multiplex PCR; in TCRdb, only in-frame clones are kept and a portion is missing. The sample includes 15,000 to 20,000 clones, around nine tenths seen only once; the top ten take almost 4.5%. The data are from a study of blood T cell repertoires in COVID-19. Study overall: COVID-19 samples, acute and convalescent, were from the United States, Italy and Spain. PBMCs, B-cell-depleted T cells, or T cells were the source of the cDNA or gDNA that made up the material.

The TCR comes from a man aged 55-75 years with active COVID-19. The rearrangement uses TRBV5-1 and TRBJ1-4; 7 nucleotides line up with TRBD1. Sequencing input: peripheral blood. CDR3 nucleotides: TGCGCCAGCAGCTGGGACAGTGAAAAACTGTTTTTT. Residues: CASSWDSEKLFF.